The 7 T cell receptor beta chains presented below share a single source sample, sequenced in a study of blood T cell repertoires in COVID-19. Here immunoSEQ multiplex PCR was the method, and the copy in TCRdb shows in-frame clones only, minus some. The sample has about 170,000 clones, 85% to 90% seen once. Input material: peripheral blood. The receptors were sampled from a middle-aged man who had recovered from COVID-19.

The gene calls are TRBV7-6 and TRBJ1-1; 7 nucleotides line up with TRBD1. From germline, CDR1 is SGHVS and CDR2 FNYEAQ. The junction had 1 base not matched to a gene; V was cut back by 3 bases and J by 3 bases. The CDR3 is 13 amino acids. This CDR3 reads CASSFDRDTEAFF. The CDR3, as DNA: TGTGCCAGCAGCTTTGACAGGGACACTGAAGCTTTCTTT.

V gene TRBV7-2 combines with J gene TRBJ2-5; D may be TRBD2 (6 bases). V gave up 3 bases and J gave up 5 bases, with 13 bases separating them. Germline V gene sequence: CDR1 SGHTA, CDR2 FQGNSA. The CDR3 totals 14 residues. CDR3 sequence reads: CASSFLGAGETQYF. Written as DNA, the CDR3 is TGTGCCAGCAGCTTTTTAGGTGCGGGGGAGACCCAGTACTTC.

This clone was counted between two and nine times. This chain uses TRBV3-1 (or the pseudogene TRBV3-2) with TRBJ2-2; TRBD2 matches at 7 bases. CDR3 length: 16 amino acids. Germline V CDR1 and CDR2: LGHDT, YNNKEL (reference sequence). The J segment lost 3 bases and the V segment lost 4 bases, leaving 8 bases of the junction unmatched. The CDR3 here is CASSLPAGWYTGELFF. In DNA form, the CDR3 reads TGTGCCAGCAGCCTGCCAGCGGGATGGTACACCGGGGAGCTGTTTTTT.

The chain carries TRBV7-9 and TRBJ1-1; the match to TRBD1 covers 9 bases. V lost 2 bases to trimming and J lost 7 bases; unmatched junction nucleotides: 11. Germline assignment: CDR1 SEHNR and CDR2 FQNEAQ (reference sequence). This CDR3 is built from 16 residues. CDR3 DNA: TGTGCCAGCAGCTTACCCTTACAGGGGGCGCGGAATGAAGCTTTCTTT. Encoded protein: CASSLPLQGARNEAFF.

This chain uses TRBV7-2 with TRBJ2-4; TRBD2 matches 13 bases. The CDR3 is 18 residues long. V trimming: 4 bases; J trimming: 1 base; junction bases outside the gene matches: 7. The germline gives CDR1 SGHTA, CDR2 FQGNSA. The CDR3 reads CASSSGTSGIVAKNIQYF. The CDR3 nucleotides are TGTGCCAGCAGCTCCGGGACTAGCGGGATCGTTGCCAAAAACATTCAGTACTTC.

The chain links TRBV7-2 to TRBJ2-1; 15 bases match TRBD2. From germline, CDR1 is SGHTA and CDR2 FQGNSA. The CDR3 is 19 amino acids. V shed 4 bases and J 8 bases; nucleotides not matched to a gene: 15. DNA of the CDR3: TGTGCCAGCAGCTCCGGACTAGCGGGAGGGCCAATCAAGCGGTATGAGCAGTTCTTC. Translation: CASSSGLAGGPIKRYEQFF.

The chain recombines TRBV2 with TRBJ1-5; D unclear. The CDR3 runs to 13 residues. CDR1 and CDR2 from the germline V gene are SNHLY and FYNNEI. The V and J ends lost 3 bases and 4 bases respectively, with 7 bases between them. For the CDR3, the DNA is TGTGCCAGCAGTGACAGGAGGAATCAGCCCCAGCATTTT. This codes for CASSDRRNQPQHF.